The 15 T cell receptor beta chains below all came from one sample that was sequenced in a study of blood T cell repertoires in COVID-19. Profiled with immunoSEQ multiplex PCR; TCRdb holds only in-frame clones, not every one. Of about 300,000 clones listed, 85% to 90% are singletons. Sequenced material: PBMCs or T cells enriched from blood (not recorded which). The receptors derive from a man between 25 and 39 years old who had recovered from COVID-19.

The chain is built from TRBV30 and TRBJ2-5, with D possibly being TRBD1 (6 bases). Deletions cut 4 bases from V and 4 bases from J, with 16 bases between. Germline CDR1 GTSNPN, CDR2 SVGIG (reference sequence). This CDR3 is built from 14 residues. The CDR3 is CAWTATGLLETQYF. The CDR3 DNA is TGTGCCTGGACCGCCACAGGGTTGCTAGAGACCCAGTACTTC.

The rearrangement joins TRBV20-1 to TRBJ1-2; the D is unclear. The CDR3 loop spans 11 amino acids. Germline-derived CDR1 and CDR2 are DFQATT and SNEGSKA (reference sequence). Trimming removed 4 bases at V and 7 bases at J, with 10 bases between. CDR3 residues: CSAIAAGGYTF. The CDR3 region has the DNA TGCAGTGCTATCGCGGCGGGTGGCTACACCTTC.

This clone was seen only a few times. Germline and junction disagree at one end, which may indicate a read error. The chain joins TRBV4-2 to TRBJ1-1; D gene ambiguous. Looked up from germline, CDR1 is LGHNA and CDR2 is YNFKEQ. The CDR3 is 14 residues long. CDR3: CASSRQLDNTEAFF. The CDR3, as DNA: TGTGCCAGCAGCCGACAACTAGACAACACAGAAGCTTTCTTT.

Only one count was recorded for this clone. This rearrangement joins TRBV29-1 to TRBJ2-6, with 7 bases fitting TRBD1. The CDR3 loop spans 14 amino acids. J lost 4 bases, V lost 7 bases, and 7 bases had no gene match. In germline, CDR1 is SQVTM, CDR2 ANQGSEA. The CDR3 nucleotides read TGCAGCGCAGAGACAGGGCTCGGGGCCAACGTCCTGACTTTC. This encodes CSAETGLGANVLTF.

V and J are TRBV4-2 and TRBJ2-7; 12 bases fit TRBD2. V was pared by 4 bases and J by 0 bases, with 7 bases of the junction left unmatched. The CDR3 is 17 residues long. The V gene's germline CDR1 is LGHNA and CDR2 YNFKEQ. The CDR3 DNA sequence: TGTGCCAGCAGCCTGACTAGCGGGGGACCAAGCTCCTACGAGCAGTACTTC. Translated, it gives CASSLTSGGPSSYEQYF.

The V call is TRBV4-1, the J call TRBJ1-6; unclear D gene. The CDR3 is 17 amino acids. Trimming removed 1 base at V and 4 bases at J, with 14 bases between. Germline CDR1 reads MGHRA; CDR2 reads YSYEKL. The CDR3 DNA follows: TGCGCCAGCAGCCAAGGGTCCCCAGCGCCTTATAATTCACCCCTCCACTTT. Its protein is CASSQGSPAPYNSPLHF.

The chain combines TRBV25-1 with TRBJ2-2; TRBD2 matches 8 bases. Trimming removed 8 bases from V and 5 bases from J; junction bases left unmatched: 4. In germline, CDR1 is MGHDK, CDR2 SYGVNS. The CDR3 consists of 13 residues. The CDR3 region is CASGRGGTGELFF. The CDR3 DNA follows: TGTGCCAGCGGCCGCGGGGGGACCGGGGAGCTGTTTTTT.

CDR3: CASRPGTGGHEQYF. In DNA, the CDR3 is TGTGCCAGCAGACCGGGGACAGGGGGACACGAGCAGTACTTC. The rearrangement links TRBV11-3 to TRBJ2-7; 11 nucleotides line up with TRBD1. The CDR3 has 14 amino acids. Germline lookup yields CDR1 SGHNT and CDR2 YENEEA. V was pared by 6 bases and J by 5 bases, with 6 bases of the junction left unmatched.

The V call is TRBV11-1, the J call TRBJ2-2; 7 bases fit TRBD2. Per germline, CDR1 SGHAT and CDR2 FQDESV (reference sequence). The J segment lost 6 bases and the V segment lost 4 bases, leaving 8 bases of the junction unmatched. CDR3 size: 15 residues. The CDR3 coding sequence is TGTGCCAGCAGCTACAGAGGGAGGGGTGCCGGGGAGCTGTTTTTT. This encodes CASSYRGRGAGELFF.

The CDR3 reads CSVERQEDGYTF. CDR3 DNA sequence: TGCAGCGTTGAACGTCAGGAGGATGGCTACACCTTC. The chain has TRBV29-1 and TRBJ1-2; no definite D call. Between the trimmed V and J ends, which lost 2 bases and 6 bases, there was a span of 10 bases. The germline V gene encodes CDR1 SQVTM and CDR2 ANQGSEA. The CDR3 loop spans 12 amino acids.

The chain joins TRBV7-9 to TRBJ2-7, with 9 bases that match TRBD1. There are 13 residues in the CDR3. Trimming cost V 5 bases and J 2 bases; bases outside gene matches: 1. CDR1 is SEHNR and CDR2 is FQNEAQ in the germline V gene (reference sequence). The CDR3: CASSRTGAYEQYF. For the CDR3, the DNA is TGTGCCAGCAGCCGGACAGGGGCCTACGAGCAGTACTTC.

The V and J genes are TRBV11-3 and TRBJ2-3; the D is unclear. The CDR3 length is 15 residues. CDR1 is SGHNT and CDR2 is YENEEA in the germline V gene. The germline V and J ends were trimmed by 1 base and 1 base, with 9 bases remaining between them. Here the CDR3 reads CASSLVSRGTDTQYF. CDR3 DNA: TGTGCCAGCAGCTTAGTGTCTCGCGGCACAGATACGCAGTATTTT.

The chain is built from TRBV16 and TRBJ2-2; 10 bases line up with TRBD1. With 3 bases clipped from V and 0 bases from J, the junction kept 7 bases outside the gene matches. CDR1 and CDR2 (germline): KGHSY, FQNENV. The CDR3 covers 18 residues. In nucleotides, the CDR3 is TGTGCCAGCAGCCACCGACAGGGGGCATCGGCGAACACCGGGGAGCTGTTTTTT. It yields the protein CASSHRQGASANTGELFF.

This sequence joins TRBV30 and TRBJ2-1; 7 bases fit TRBD2. Germline lookup yields CDR1 GTSNPN and CDR2 SVGIG (reference sequence). V lost 7 bases to trimming and J lost 6 bases; unmatched junction nucleotides: 9. This CDR3 region has 13 residues. Written as DNA, the CDR3 is TGTGCCTCAAATGGGCTAGCGGCCAATGAGCAGTTCTTC. Amino acid sequence: CASNGLAANEQFF.

The chain uses TRBV4-1 and TRBJ2-4, with 10 bases that match TRBD2. This CDR3 has 17 residues. Germline V CDR1 and CDR2: MGHRA, YSYEKL. Unmatched junction bases numbered 12, after V lost 1 base and J lost 9 bases. For the CDR3, the DNA is TGCGCCAGCAGCCAAGGGGGATCTAGCGGGAGCAGGGGCATTCAGTACTTC. As protein: CASSQGGSSGSRGIQYF.